The 22 T cell receptor beta chains presented below share a single source sample, sequenced in a study of T-cell memory formation after mild COVID-19. From the 5' RACE reads, TCRdb called clonotypes with MiXCR, one entry per CDR3 protein. The sample carries approximately 500,000 distinct CDR3 sequences, roughly 25% recorded once. Sequenced input: PBMCs or a T cell subset sorted from them (not recorded which). These receptors all stem from an adult woman who had mild COVID-19 (a few samples of this study predate the infection). Cell type and time point are not known.

V and J are TRBV7-9 and TRBJ2-1; 10 bases are a match to TRBD1. The CDR3 totals 16 residues. Germline CDR1 is SEHNR and CDR2 is FQNEAQ (reference sequence). The V and J ends lost 2 bases and 4 bases, in that order; junction bases with no gene match: 5. CDR3 nucleotide sequence: TGTGCCAGCAGCTTACGGACAGGGGGATCATACAATGAGCAGTTCTTC. It is translated as CASSLRTGGSYNEQFF.

V usage is TRBV12-3 or TRBV12-4 and J usage is TRBJ1-5; 7 nucleotides match TRBD1. The junction had 4 bases not matched to a gene; V was cut back by 1 base and J by 7 bases. This CDR3 spans 14 amino acids. DNA of the CDR3: TGTGCCAGCAGTTTAGTAGGGGGCTGGCAGCCCCAGCATTTT. This translates into CASSLVGGWQPQHF.

This clonotype was picked up many times. V gene TRBV5-1 combines with J gene TRBJ2-5; TRBD1 or TRBD2 may be the D gene (5 bases each). CDR3 size: 14 residues. V was shortened by 4 bases and J by 2 bases, with 12 bases between the two germline ends. CDR1 SGHRS and CDR2 YFSETQ come from the germline V gene. The CDR3 nucleotides read TGCGCCAGCAGCCAATGGGACGATCAAGAGACCCAGTACTTC. Translating it yields CASSQWDDQETQYF.

J is TRBJ1-2 and V is TRBV29-1; 9 bases line up with TRBD1. The CDR3 runs to 16 residues. V trimming: 2 bases; J trimming: 4 bases; junction bases outside the gene matches: 11. From germline, CDR1 is SQVTM and CDR2 ANQGSEA. The CDR3, as DNA: TGCAGCGTTGAAAACTTACAGGGGGCGTTCGCCTATGGCTACACCTTC. It translates to CSVENLQGAFAYGYTF.

The chain has TRBV7-2 and TRBJ1-5; D gene unclear. The CDR3 loop spans 14 amino acids. The V gene lost 2 bases and the J gene lost 3 bases, with 8 bases spanning the gap. The germline V gene has CDR1 SGHTA and CDR2 FQGNSA. DNA for the CDR3: TGTGCCAGCAGCTTAATTCTGGTCAATCAGCCCCAGCATTTT. Its protein is CASSLILVNQPQHF. The full variable domain, with the rest looked up from reference TRBV7-2 and TRBJ1-5, is GAGVSQSPSNKVTEKGKDVELRCDPISGHTALYWYRQSLGQGLEFLIYFQGNSAPDKSGLPSDRFSAERTGGSVSTLTIQRTQQEDSAVYLCASSLILVNQPQHFGDGTRLSIL.

Many counts were recorded for this clonotype. The chain combines TRBV12-3 or TRBV12-4 with TRBJ1-1; TRBD1 aligns across 8 bases. The CDR3 has 14 amino acids. Germline trimming cut 1 base from V and 4 bases from J; bases unmatched to any gene: 2. The CDR3 region is CASSLGTGLTEAFF. The DNA for the CDR3 is TGTGCCAGCAGTTTAGGGACAGGGCTCACTGAAGCTTTCTTT.

This clonotype has a count of ten or more. This sequence joins TRBV7-2 and TRBJ2-3; 9 bases fit TRBD1. The CDR3 spans 15 residues. V dropped 5 bases and J dropped 1; count of bases not matched to a gene: 4. The germline V gene has CDR1 SGHTA and CDR2 FQGNSA. The CDR3, as DNA: TGTGCCAGCAGCCCCAGGACAGGGGGCACAGATACGCAGTATTTT. Protein sequence: CASSPRTGGTDTQYF.

This clonotype appeared a few times. The V call is TRBV7-6, the J call TRBJ2-4, with 11 bases aligning to TRBD2. This CDR3 spans 16 amino acids. J was trimmed by 0 bases and V by 6 bases; bases with no gene match: 4. CDR1 SGHVS and CDR2 FNYEAQ come from the germline V gene. For the CDR3, the DNA is TGTGCCAGCAGTACCGGACTAGCGGGAGCCAAAAACATTCAGTACTTC. This translates into CASSTGLAGAKNIQYF.

The chain links TRBV12-3 or TRBV12-4 to TRBJ1-1, with unresolved D. V was cut by 3 bases and J by 4 bases, with 9 bases left in between. The CDR3 is 13 amino acids. The CDR3 DNA follows: TGTGCCAGCAGTTTTGGGGAATCCACTGAAGCTTTCTTT. Translated: CASSFGESTEAFF.

This clonotype was recorded a few times. The chain combines TRBV20-1 with TRBJ2-1, with 10 bases that match TRBD2. CDR3 length: 14 amino acids. CDR1 and CDR2 (germline): DFQATT, SNEGSKA (reference sequence). V shed 6 bases, J shed 8 bases, and the junction held 10 bases outside the gene matches. The CDR3 region has the DNA TGCAGTGCCCCCGGGACTAGCGCGTTTTATGAGCAGTTCTTC. Translation gives CSAPGTSAFYEQFF.

This clonotype was detected a few times. The chain carries TRBV4-3 and TRBJ1-2; D perhaps matches TRBD1 (5 bases). V was cut by 0 bases and J by 0 bases, with 11 bases left in between. CDR3 size: 16 residues. Germline V gene data show CDR1 as LGHNA and CDR2 as YSLEER. DNA of the CDR3: TGCGCCAGCAGCCAAGAAGAGCGACAGACTAACTATGGCTACACCTTC. Its protein is CASSQEERQTNYGYTF.

This chain joins TRBV2 and TRBJ2-1, with TRBD1 matching over 11 bases. V shed 8 bases and J 4 bases; nucleotides not matched to a gene: 10. Germline V gene sequence: CDR1 SNHLY, CDR2 FYNNEI. The CDR3 runs 16 residues. The CDR3 DNA follows: TGTGCCAGCTCGGGGACCCGGGACAGGGGGTACAATGAGCAGTTCTTC. Encoded protein: CASSGTRDRGYNEQFF.

The V gene is TRBV5-1, the J gene TRBJ2-5; the match to TRBD2 covers 8 bases. J gave up 3 bases and V 2 bases, and 6 bases lay outside the gene matches. Germline CDR1 reads SGHRS; CDR2 reads YFSETQ. The CDR3 covers 15 residues. Here the CDR3 reads CASSFRAGDKETQYF. The DNA of the CDR3 is TGCGCCAGCAGCTTCAGAGCGGGGGATAAAGAGACCCAGTACTTC.

The chain uses TRBV5-1 and TRBJ2-1; 11 bases match TRBD2. The length of the CDR3 is 17 residues. V was clipped by 4 bases and J by 2 bases; unmatched bases: 8. The germline gives CDR1 SGHRS, CDR2 YFSETQ. The CDR3 region has the DNA TGCGCCAGCAGCCCCACGACTAGCGGGACCGCCTACAATGAGCAGTTCTTC. This encodes CASSPTTSGTAYNEQFF.

This clonotype was recorded a few times. The CDR3 nucleotides are TGTGCCAGCAGTTACTCGAAAGGCTACGAGCAGTACTTC. It yields the protein CASSYSKGYEQYF. The J gene is TRBJ2-7, the V gene TRBV6-6; D ambiguous. Germline-derived CDR1 and CDR2 are MNHNY and SVGAGI (reference sequence). The CDR3 covers 13 residues. V shed 0 bases and J shed 3 bases, with 6 bases lying between them.

The V gene is TRBV5-1, the J gene TRBJ2-1; 7 nucleotides match TRBD1. Germline trimming cut 0 bases from V and 5 bases from J; bases unmatched to any gene: 5. Germline-derived CDR1 and CDR2 are SGHRS and YFSETQ. The CDR3 extends over 15 amino acids. CDR3 sequence (DNA): TGCGCCAGCAGCTTGGCTGGGACAGTGAACAATGAGCAGTTCTTC. It specifies CASSLAGTVNNEQFF. The entire variable domain, with the rest obtained from reference TRBV5-1 and TRBJ2-1, is as follows: KAGVTQTPRYLIKTRGQQVTLSCSPISGHRSVSWYQQTPGQGLQFLFEYFSETQRNKGNFPGRFSGRQFSNSRSEMNVSTLELGDSALYLCASSLAGTVNNEQFFGPGTRLTVL.

This clonotype has a handful of counts. The junction differs from germline at one of its ends, possibly a read error. The V and J genes are TRBV12-3 or TRBV12-4 and TRBJ2-1; D is ambiguous. The CDR3 has 12 amino acids. The CDR3 reads CASSLALGNLLF. CDR3 sequence (DNA): TGTGCCAGCAGTTTAGCGCTAGGGAATCTGCTCTTC.

V usage is TRBV9 and J usage is TRBJ1-1; TRBD1 matches at 9 bases. The CDR3 runs to 16 residues. V trimming: 2 bases; J trimming: 0 bases; junction bases outside the gene matches: 5. Germline lookup yields CDR1 SGDLS and CDR2 YYNGEE. The CDR3 here is CASSVGQGSMNTEAFF. The CDR3 coding sequence is TGTGCCAGCAGCGTCGGACAGGGGTCAATGAACACTGAAGCTTTCTTT.

The chain combines TRBV12-3 or TRBV12-4 with TRBJ1-2, with TRBD1 identical over 11 bases. CDR3 length: 15 residues. V dropped 3 bases and J dropped 7; count of bases not matched to a gene: 7. This CDR3 is CASSLPGTGGSGYTF. Here the CDR3 DNA reads TGTGCCAGCAGTTTGCCCGGGACAGGGGGGTCTGGCTACACCTTC.

The gene calls are TRBV7-9 and TRBJ2-1, with 12 nucleotides matching TRBD2. The CDR3 extends over 22 amino acids. The V gene end was trimmed by 5 bases and the J gene end by 6 bases; junction bases not matched to a gene: 26. The germline V gene has CDR1 SEHNR and CDR2 FQNEAQ (reference sequence). In DNA form, the CDR3 reads TGTGCCAGCAGCCTAACGGACCTCAGGGAGACGAGACTAGCGGGAGAACTCAATGAGCAGTTCTTC. The encoded protein is CASSLTDLRETRLAGELNEQFF.

The chain combines TRBV12-3 or TRBV12-4 with TRBJ2-7; D could derive from TRBD1 or TRBD2 (5 bases each). V was trimmed by 7 bases and J by 6 bases, leaving 19 bases between them. This CDR3 is 14 amino acids long. This CDR3 is CASTWGAGNGEQYF. The CDR3 nucleotides read TGTGCCAGCACCTGGGGAGCAGGGAACGGCGAGCAGTACTTC.

In this sample, this clonotype turned up a few times. The J gene is TRBJ1-1, the V gene TRBV12-3 or TRBV12-4; D is ambiguous. The CDR3 is 13 amino acids. The germline V and J ends were trimmed by 4 bases and 4 bases, with 10 bases remaining between them. The chain's CDR3 is CASSSQFGTEAFF. CDR3 nucleotides: TGTGCCAGCAGTTCCCAATTCGGCACTGAAGCTTTCTTT.